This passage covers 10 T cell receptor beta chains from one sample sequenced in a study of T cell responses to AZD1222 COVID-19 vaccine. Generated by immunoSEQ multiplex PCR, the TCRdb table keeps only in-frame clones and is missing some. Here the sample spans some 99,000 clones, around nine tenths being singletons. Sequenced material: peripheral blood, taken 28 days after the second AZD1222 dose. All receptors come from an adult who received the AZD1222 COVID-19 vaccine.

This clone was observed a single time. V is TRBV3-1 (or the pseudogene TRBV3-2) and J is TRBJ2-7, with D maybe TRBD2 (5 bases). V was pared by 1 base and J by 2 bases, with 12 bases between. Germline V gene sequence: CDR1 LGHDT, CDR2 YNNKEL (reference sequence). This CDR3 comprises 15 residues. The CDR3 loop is CASSQGSSEPYEQYF. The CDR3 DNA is TGTGCCAGCAGCCAAGGTAGTAGCGAGCCCTACGAGCAGTACTTC.

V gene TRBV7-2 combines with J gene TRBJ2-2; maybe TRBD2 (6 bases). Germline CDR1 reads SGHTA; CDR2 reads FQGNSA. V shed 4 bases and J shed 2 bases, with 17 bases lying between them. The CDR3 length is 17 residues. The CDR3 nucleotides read TGTGCCAGCAGCTCTCGGATACCGGGACTCAACACCGGGGAGCTGTTTTTT. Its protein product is CASSSRIPGLNTGELFF.

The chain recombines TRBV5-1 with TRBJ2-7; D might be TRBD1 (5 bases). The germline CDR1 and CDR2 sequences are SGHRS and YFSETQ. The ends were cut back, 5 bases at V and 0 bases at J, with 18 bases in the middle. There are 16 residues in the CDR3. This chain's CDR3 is CASSRKGQANSYEQYF. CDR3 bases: TGCGCCAGCAGTAGGAAGGGGCAGGCGAACTCCTACGAGCAGTACTTC. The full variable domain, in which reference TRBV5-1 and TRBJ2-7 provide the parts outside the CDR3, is KAGVTQTPRYLIKTRGQQVTLSCSPISGHRSVSWYQQTPGQGLQFLFEYFSETQRNKGNFPGRFSGRQFSNSRSEMNVSTLELGDSALYLCASSRKGQANSYEQYFGPGTRLTVT.

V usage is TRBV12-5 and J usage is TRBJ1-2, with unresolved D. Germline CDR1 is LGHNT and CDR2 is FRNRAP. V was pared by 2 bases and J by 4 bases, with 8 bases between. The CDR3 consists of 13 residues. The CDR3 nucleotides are TGTGCTAGTGGTTTGTATGGCCCCTATGGCTACACCTTC. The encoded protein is CASGLYGPYGYTF.

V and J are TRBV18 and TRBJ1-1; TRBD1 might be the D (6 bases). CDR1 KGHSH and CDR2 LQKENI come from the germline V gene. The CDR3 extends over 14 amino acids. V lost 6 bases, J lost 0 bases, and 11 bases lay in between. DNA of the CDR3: TGTGCCAGCTCGCCCGGGACATTGAACACTGAAGCTTTCTTT. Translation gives CASSPGTLNTEAFF.

DNA of the CDR3: TGTGCCAGCAGTGAATTAGTCGGGGGCAATCAGCCCCAGCATTTT. Translation: CASSELVGGNQPQHF. This chain joins TRBV2 and TRBJ1-5, with D uncertain. Looked up from germline, CDR1 is SNHLY and CDR2 is FYNNEI. The CDR3 spans 15 residues. The ends were cut back, 2 bases at V and 2 bases at J, with 10 bases in the middle.

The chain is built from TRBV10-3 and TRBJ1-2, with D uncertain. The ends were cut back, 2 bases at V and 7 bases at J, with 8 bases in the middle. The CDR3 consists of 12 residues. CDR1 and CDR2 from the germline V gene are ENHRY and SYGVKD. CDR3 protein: CAISEMNGGYTF. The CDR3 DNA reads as TGTGCCATCAGTGAGATGAACGGTGGCTACACCTTC.

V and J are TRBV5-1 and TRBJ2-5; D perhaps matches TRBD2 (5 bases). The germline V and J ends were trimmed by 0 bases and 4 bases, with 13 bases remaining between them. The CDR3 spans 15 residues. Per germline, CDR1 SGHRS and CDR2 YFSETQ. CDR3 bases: TGCGCCAGCAGCTTGGCCCTGGCTAGCATAGAGACCCAGTACTTC. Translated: CASSLALASIETQYF.

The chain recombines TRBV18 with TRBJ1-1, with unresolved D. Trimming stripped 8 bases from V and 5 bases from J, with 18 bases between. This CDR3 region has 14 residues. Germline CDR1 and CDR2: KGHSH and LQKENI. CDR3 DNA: TGTGCCAGCCATTACGGGCAGGCGAGGACTGAAGCTTTCTTT. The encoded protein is CASHYGQARTEAFF.

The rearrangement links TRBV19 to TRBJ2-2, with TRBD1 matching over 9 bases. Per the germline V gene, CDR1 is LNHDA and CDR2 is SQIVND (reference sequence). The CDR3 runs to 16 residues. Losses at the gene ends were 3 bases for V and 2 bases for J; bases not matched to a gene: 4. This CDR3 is CASSMRTGDNTGELFF. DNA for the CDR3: TGTGCCAGTAGTATGAGGACAGGGGATAACACCGGGGAGCTGTTTTTT.